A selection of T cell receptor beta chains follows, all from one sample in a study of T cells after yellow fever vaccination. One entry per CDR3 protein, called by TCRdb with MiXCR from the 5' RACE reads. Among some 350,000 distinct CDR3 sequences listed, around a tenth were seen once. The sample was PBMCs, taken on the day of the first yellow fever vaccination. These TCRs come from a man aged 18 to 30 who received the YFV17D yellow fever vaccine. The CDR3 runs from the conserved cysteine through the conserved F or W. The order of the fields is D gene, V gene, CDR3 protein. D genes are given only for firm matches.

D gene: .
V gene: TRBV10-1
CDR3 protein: CASRQDKAFF

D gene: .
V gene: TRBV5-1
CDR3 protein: CASSRSRDTQYF

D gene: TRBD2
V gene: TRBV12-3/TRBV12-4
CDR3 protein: CASSSRTSGGWDETQYF

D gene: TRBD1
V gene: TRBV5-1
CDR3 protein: CASSSGTGGNTEAFF

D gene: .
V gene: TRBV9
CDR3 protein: CASSVAMNTEAFF

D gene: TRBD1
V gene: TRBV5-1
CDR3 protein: CASSSDRAFSYEQYF

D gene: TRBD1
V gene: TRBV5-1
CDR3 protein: CASSLADRGLGSPLHF

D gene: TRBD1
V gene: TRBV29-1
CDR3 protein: CSVGGQGGQETQYF

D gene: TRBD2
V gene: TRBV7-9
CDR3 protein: CASSLGGLAGGPLDEQYF

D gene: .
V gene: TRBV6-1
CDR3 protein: CASSERRGAQYQETQYF

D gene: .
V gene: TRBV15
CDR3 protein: CATSRRANTGELFF

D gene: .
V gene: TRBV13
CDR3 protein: CASSLRNGGKDTEAFF

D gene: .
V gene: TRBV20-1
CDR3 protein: CSAFPIGEQFF

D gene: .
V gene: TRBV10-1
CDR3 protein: CASSDHSGSNNEQFF

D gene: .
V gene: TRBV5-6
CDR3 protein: CASSWDADYGYTF

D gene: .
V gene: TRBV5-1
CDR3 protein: CASSSMTSRDTEAFF

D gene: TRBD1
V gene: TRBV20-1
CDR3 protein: CSADDRVRETQYF

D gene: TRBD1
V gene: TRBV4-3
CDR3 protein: CASSQDRGRSTDTQYF

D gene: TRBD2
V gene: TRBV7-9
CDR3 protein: CASSFVSGGSSNTQYF

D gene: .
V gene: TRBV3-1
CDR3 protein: CASSRGTGVRNSPLHF

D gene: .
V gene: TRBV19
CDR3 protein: CASSTQGYDEQFF

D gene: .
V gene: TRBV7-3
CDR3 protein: CASSLTGSETQYF

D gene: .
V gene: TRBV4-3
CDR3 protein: CASSLEGMSTDTQYF

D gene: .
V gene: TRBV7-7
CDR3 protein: CASSLSPNSGELFF

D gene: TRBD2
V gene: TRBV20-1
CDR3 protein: CSAATSGLADTQYF

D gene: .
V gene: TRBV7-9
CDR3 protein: CASSARHNSPLHF

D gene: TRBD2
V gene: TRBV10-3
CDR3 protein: CAISDEGLAGGWKTQYF

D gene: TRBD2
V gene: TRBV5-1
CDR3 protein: CASRGTTDYNEQFF

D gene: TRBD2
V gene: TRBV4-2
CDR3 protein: CASSSTSGAYNEQFF

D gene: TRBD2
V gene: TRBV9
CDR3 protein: CASSGLASGGPPDTQYF

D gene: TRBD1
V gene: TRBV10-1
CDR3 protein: CASREQGSTDTQYF

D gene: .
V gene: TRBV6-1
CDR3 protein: CASSQNRVGGELFF

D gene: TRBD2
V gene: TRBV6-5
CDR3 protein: CASSYSGAGGIKPRETQYF

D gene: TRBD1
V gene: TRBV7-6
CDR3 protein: CASSSDRAQPQHF

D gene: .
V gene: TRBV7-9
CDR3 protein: CASSPGQENTEAFF

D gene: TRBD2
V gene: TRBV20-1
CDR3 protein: CSATGLAKRGTDTQYF

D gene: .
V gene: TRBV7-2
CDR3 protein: CASSRDANTGELFF

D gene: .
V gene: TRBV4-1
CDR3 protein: CASSHPDVIFGELFF

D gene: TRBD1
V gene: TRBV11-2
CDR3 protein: CASSDRGYEGYF

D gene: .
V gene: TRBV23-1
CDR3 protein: CASSQRICRARETQYF

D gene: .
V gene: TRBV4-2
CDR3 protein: CASSQDWAREDSPLHF

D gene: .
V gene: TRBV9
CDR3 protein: CASSVALGPFGNQPQHF

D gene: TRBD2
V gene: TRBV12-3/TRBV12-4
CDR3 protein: CASSARLAGYGTDTQYF

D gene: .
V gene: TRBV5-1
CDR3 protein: CASSFQASSYNEQFF

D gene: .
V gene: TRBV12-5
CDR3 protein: CASGLVGYNEQFF

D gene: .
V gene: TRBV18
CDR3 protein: CASSPPDSGTDTQYF

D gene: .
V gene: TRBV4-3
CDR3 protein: CASSQARARVHNEQFF